The 16 T cell receptor beta chains reported below all come from one sample, sequenced in a study of cytomegalovirus exposure and HLA in healthy donors. This table comes from immunoSEQ multiplex PCR, and its TCRdb copy is limited to in-frame clones, with some not included. The data hold 200,000 to 250,000 clones, with 90% to 95% observed a single time. The sample consisted of PBMCs. These receptors all stem from a woman in her late teens or twenties in good health and CMV-seronegative.

For this clone: The junction differs from germline at one of its ends, possibly a read error. The V gene is TRBV30, the J gene TRBJ1-1, with D possibly matching TRBD1 (6 bases). The CDR3 runs 14 residues. CDR1 is GTSNPN and CDR2 is SVGIG in the germline V gene (reference sequence). This CDR3 reads CARSPFRGVTEAFF. The CDR3 bases are TGTGCCCGGAGCCCATTCAGGGGAGTTACTGAAGCTTTCTTT.

The chain links TRBV6-6 to TRBJ2-3; 9 positions agree with TRBD1. This CDR3 is 16 amino acids long. The V and J ends lost 4 bases and 3 bases, in that order; junction bases with no gene match: 8. Germline V lookup: CDR1 MNHNY, CDR2 SVGAGI (reference sequence). CDR3 sequence (DNA): TGTGCCAGCAGTTGGGACAGGGAGGAACGGACAGATACGCAGTATTTT. Encoded protein: CASSWDREERTDTQYF.

Only a few counts were recorded for this clone. The V gene is TRBV4-1, the J gene TRBJ2-1; TRBD2 aligns across 13 bases. J gave up 6 bases and V 4 bases, and 9 bases lay outside the gene matches. There are 17 residues in the CDR3. Germline assignment: CDR1 MGHRA and CDR2 YSYEKL. The CDR3 here is CASSPLPLAGGPNEQFF. The CDR3 nucleotides are TGCGCCAGCAGCCCCCTACCACTAGCGGGAGGGCCCAATGAGCAGTTCTTC.

The DNA of the CDR3 is TGCGCCAGCGATTCGGGAACTTTCACAGATACGCAGTATTTT. Translating it yields CASDSGTFTDTQYF. The V and J genes are TRBV5-1 and TRBJ2-3, with D perhaps TRBD2 (5 bases). Germline CDR1 reads SGHRS; CDR2 reads YFSETQ. The CDR3 has 14 residues. V dropped 7 bases and J dropped 2 bases, with 14 bases sitting between them.

The sample holds a few counts of this clone. This chain links TRBV15 with TRBJ1-4, with 11 bases fitting TRBD1. The CDR3 is made up of 15 amino acids. CDR1 and CDR2 from the germline V gene are LNHNV and YYDKDF (reference sequence). Trimming removed 4 bases from V and 7 bases from J; junction bases left unmatched: 5. CDR3 coding DNA: TGTGCCACCAGCACGACCGGGACAGGGGGTGAAAAACTGTTTTTT. Protein: CATSTTGTGGEKLFF. Filled out from reference TRBV15 and TRBJ1-4, the complete variable domain reads DAMVIQNPRYQVTQFGKPVTLSCSQTLNHNVMYWYQQKSSQAPKLLFHYYDKDFNNEADTPDNFQSRRPNTSFCFLDIRSPGLGDTAMYLCATSTTGTGGEKLFFGSGTQLSVL.

V is TRBV7-6 and J is TRBJ2-2, with TRBD2 matching over 7 bases. The germline CDR1 and CDR2 sequences are SGHVS and FNYEAQ. Trimming removed 1 base from V and 6 bases from J; junction bases left unmatched: 5. The CDR3 runs to 15 residues. This CDR3 is CASSLGAGAPGELFF. CDR3 nucleotides: TGTGCCAGCAGCTTAGGGGCGGGAGCCCCCGGGGAGCTGTTTTTT.

V is TRBV19 and J is TRBJ2-6; D may be TRBD1 (5 bases). The CDR3 consists of 17 residues. The germline V gene has CDR1 LNHDA and CDR2 SQIVND (reference sequence). The V and J ends lost 6 bases and 0 bases respectively, with 15 bases between them. The CDR3 protein is CASRSGIPNSGANVLTF. As DNA, the CDR3 is TGTGCCAGTAGGTCAGGGATTCCAAACTCTGGGGCCAACGTCCTGACTTTC.

CDR3 in DNA: TGTGCCAGCAGCCAAAAGCCGGGACAGACTAGCGGGAGGAACACCGGGGAGCTGTTTTTT. It is translated as CASSQKPGQTSGRNTGELFF. This chain connects TRBV14 to TRBJ2-2; 12 nucleotides match TRBD2. This CDR3 spans 20 amino acids. Germline values: CDR1 SGHDN, CDR2 FVKESK. V lost 2 bases, J lost 1 base, and 11 bases stayed unmatched. Based on the CDR3 plus reference TRBV14 and TRBJ2-2, the full variable domain is EAGVTQFPSHSVIEKGQTVTLRCDPISGHDNLYWYRRVMGKEIKFLLHFVKESKQDESGMPNNRFLAERTGGTYSTLKVQPAELEDSGVYFCASSQKPGQTSGRNTGELFFGEGSRLTVL.

This clone was seen a few times. This chain uses TRBV11-2 with TRBJ2-4, with D perhaps TRBD2 (6 bases). The CDR3 consists of 16 residues. Per germline, CDR1 SGHAT and CDR2 FQNNGV. V was shortened by 1 base and J by 0 bases, with 10 bases between the two germline ends. The CDR3 DNA follows: TGTGCCAGCAGCTTAGTGCGGGGCCTAGCCAAAAACATTCAGTACTTC. Translating it yields CASSLVRGLAKNIQYF.

The chain employs TRBV7-8 and TRBJ2-7, with TRBD2 matching 10 bases. V shed 5 bases and J 3 bases; nucleotides not matched to a gene: 7. Germline loops: CDR1 SGHVS, CDR2 FQNEAQ. The CDR3 loop spans 15 amino acids. CDR3 region: CASSLTSGDYYEQYF. The CDR3 DNA is TGTGCCAGCAGCCTCACTAGCGGGGACTACTACGAGCAGTACTTC. Together with reference TRBV7-8 and TRBJ2-7, the CDR3 gives the full variable domain: GAGVSQSPRYKVAKRGQDVALRCDPISGHVSLFWYQQALGQGPEFLTYFQNEAQLDKSGLPSDRFFAERPEGSVSTLKIQRTQQEDSAVYLCASSLTSGDYYEQYFGPGTRLTVT.

The V gene is TRBV5-8, the J gene TRBJ2-1; the match to TRBD2 covers 13 bases. Per the germline V gene, CDR1 is SGHTS and CDR2 is YDEGEE. This CDR3 contains 19 residues. Trimming took 4 bases from V and 0 from J; bases not matched to a gene: 10. The DNA for the CDR3 is TGTGCCAGCAGCATCACGGGACTAGCGGGGATTAGCTCCTACAATGAGCAGTTCTTC. Its translation is CASSITGLAGISSYNEQFF.

V gene TRBV10-1 combines with J gene TRBJ2-1; 8 nucleotides align to TRBD2. The CDR3 spans 16 residues. The V gene end was trimmed by 3 bases and the J gene end by 7 bases; junction bases not matched to a gene: 11. Germline V CDR1 and CDR2: WNHNN, SYGVQD (reference sequence). CDR3 amino acids: CASSDHGRADGNEQFF. Here the CDR3 DNA reads TGCGCCAGCAGTGACCACGGGAGGGCTGATGGGAATGAGCAGTTCTTC.

As concerns this clone: This CDR3 is also generated by other DNA sequences in the sample. V usage is TRBV6-6 and J usage is TRBJ1-3; 7 bases are shared with TRBD1. Trimming at V came to 5 bases and at J to 2 bases, leaving 6 bases not matched to a gene. Per germline, CDR1 MNHNY and CDR2 SVGAGI (reference sequence). This CDR3 is built from 15 residues. The CDR3 here is CASSRGGTAGNTIYF. The CDR3 DNA reads TGTGCCAGCAGTCGGGGGGGGACAGCTGGAAACACCATATATTTT.

The V and J genes are TRBV28 and TRBJ2-7; TRBD2 agrees at 8 bases. V was pared by 6 bases and J by 5 bases, with 12 bases of the junction left unmatched. The CDR3 consists of 15 residues. CDR1 and CDR2 (germline): MDHEN, SYDVKM. CDR3 loop: CASRPERAGGHEQYF. DNA of the CDR3: TGTGCCAGCAGACCAGAGCGGGCGGGGGGTCACGAGCAGTACTTC. Drawing the rest from reference TRBV28 and TRBJ2-7, the complete variable domain is DVKVTQSSRYLVKRTGEKVFLECVQDMDHENMFWYRQDPGLGLRLIYFSYDVKMKEKGDIPEGYSVSREKKERFSLILESASTNQTSMYLCASRPERAGGHEQYFGPGTRLTVT.

The chain carries TRBV30 and TRBJ1-4, with TRBD1 identical over 10 bases. Unmatched junction bases numbered 8, after V lost 1 base and J lost 3 bases. The CDR3 extends over 17 amino acids. Germline V gives CDR1 GTSNPN, CDR2 SVGIG (reference sequence). CDR3 coding DNA: TGTGCCTGGAGTGCGTCCCGGGACAGGGGACCTAATGAAAAACTGTTTTTT. The encoded protein is CAWSASRDRGPNEKLFF. The full variable domain, in which reference TRBV30 and TRBJ1-4 provide the parts outside the CDR3, is SQTIHQWPATLVQPVGSPLSLECTVEGTSNPNLYWYRQAAGRGLQLLFYSVGIGQISSEVPQNLSASRPQDRQFILSSKKLLLSDSGFYLCAWSASRDRGPNEKLFFGSGTQLSVL.

The V gene is TRBV4-1, the J gene TRBJ1-1, with D perhaps TRBD1 (6 bases). This CDR3 has 15 residues. Between the trimmed V and J ends, which lost 1 base and 1 base, there was a span of 10 bases. CDR1 and CDR2 from the germline V gene are MGHRA and YSYEKL. The CDR3 protein is CASSQGAGANTEAFF. The CDR3 region has the DNA TGCGCCAGCAGCCAAGGCGCAGGGGCGAACACTGAAGCTTTCTTT.